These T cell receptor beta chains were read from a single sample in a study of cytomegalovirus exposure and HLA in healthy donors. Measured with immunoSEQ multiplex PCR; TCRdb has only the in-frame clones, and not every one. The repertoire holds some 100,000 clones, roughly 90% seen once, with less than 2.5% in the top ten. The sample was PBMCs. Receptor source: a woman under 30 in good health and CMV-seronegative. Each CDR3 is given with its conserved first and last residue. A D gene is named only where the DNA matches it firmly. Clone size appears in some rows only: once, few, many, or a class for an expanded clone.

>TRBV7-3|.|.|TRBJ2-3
CASSLGQPTDTQYF
TGTGCCAGCAGCTTAGGACAGCCCACAGATACGCAGTATTTT
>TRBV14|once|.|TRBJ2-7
CASSLPNSGYEQYF
TGTGCCAGCAGCCTGCCCAACTCGGGCTACGAGCAGTACTTC
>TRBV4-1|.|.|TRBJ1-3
CASSQYSGAGLSGNTIYF
TGCGCCAGCAGCCAATATTCGGGAGCGGGCCTTTCTGGAAACACCATATATTTT
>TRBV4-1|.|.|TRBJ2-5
CASSHREEETQYF
TGCGCCAGCAGCCATAGAGAGGAAGAGACCCAGTACTTC
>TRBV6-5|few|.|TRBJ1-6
CASSYSGFRDSPLHF
TGTGCCAGCAGTTACTCAGGTTTTCGGGATTCACCCCTCCACTTT
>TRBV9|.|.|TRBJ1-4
CASSPGGGANEKLFF
TGTGCCAGCAGCCCGGGGGGAGGGGCTAATGAAAAACTGTTTTTT
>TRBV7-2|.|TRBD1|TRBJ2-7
CASSLDRGYEQYF
TGTGCCAGCAGCTTAGACAGGGGGTACGAGCAGTACTTC
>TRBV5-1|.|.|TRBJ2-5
CASSLVPVQETQYF
TGCGCCAGCAGCTTGGTTCCGGTTCAAGAGACCCAGTACTTC
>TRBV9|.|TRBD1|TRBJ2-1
CASSAQGAKYNEQFF
TGTGCCAGCAGCGCCCAGGGGGCAAAATACAATGAGCAGTTCTTC
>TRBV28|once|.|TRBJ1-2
CATLGSSANYGYTF
TGTGCCACCCTCGGTAGCTCGGCTAACTATGGCTACACCTTC
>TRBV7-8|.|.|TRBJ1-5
CASSPQLGGYGIGNQPQHF
TGTGCCAGCAGCCCCCAGCTTGGGGGGTATGGTATTGGCAATCAGCCCCAGCATTTT
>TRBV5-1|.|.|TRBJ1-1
CASSPWAGMNTEAFF
TGCGCCAGCAGCCCCTGGGCAGGGATGAACACTGAAGCTTTCTTT
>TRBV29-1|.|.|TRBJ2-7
CSVEDSRKGDGTYEQYF
TGCAGCGTTGAAGATAGTCGAAAGGGGGACGGAACCTACGAGCAGTACTTC
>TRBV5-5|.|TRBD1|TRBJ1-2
CASSLGGTGSGYTF
TGTGCCAGCAGCTTGGGTGGGACAGGGTCTGGCTACACCTTC
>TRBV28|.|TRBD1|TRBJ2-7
CASSFRGTGGDEQYF
TGTGCCAGCAGTTTCCGAGGGACAGGGGGCGACGAGCAGTACTTC
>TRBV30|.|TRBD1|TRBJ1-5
CAWSPGQGDQPQHF
TGTGCCTGGAGTCCGGGGCAGGGGGATCAGCCCCAGCATTTT
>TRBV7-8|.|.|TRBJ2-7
CASSLYPVPYEQYF
TGTGCCAGCAGCTTATACCCGGTACCCTACGAGCAGTACTTC
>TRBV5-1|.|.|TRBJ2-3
CASSRLEADTQYF
TGCGCCAGCAGTAGGCTAGAGGCAGATACGCAGTATTTT